This TCR beta chain emerged from a study of blood T cell repertoires in COVID-19. Overall study: There were acute and convalescent COVID-19 samples, and they came from the United States, Italy and Spain. The analysed material was cDNA or gDNA that came from T cells, B-cell-depleted T cells, or PBMCs.

This clone was seen a handful of times. Study processing details: Estimated nucleated cell counts came from reference gene primer amplification. Some clones are missing from TCRdb's copy, which holds only in-frame ones; the method was immunoSEQ multiplex PCR. That table is the source of V, J and clone size, and D and trimming were worked out from the DNA. This table holds some 69,000 clones, over 80% found once. Germline trimming cut 6 bases from V and 1 base from J; bases unmatched to any gene: 4. Germline CDR1 and CDR2: LNHNV and YYDKDF (reference sequence). This CDR3 comprises 15 residues. The sequenced sample was peripheral blood. This TCR derives from a woman aged 60-70 years with acute or convalescent COVID-19. V gene TRBV15 combines with J gene TRBJ2-3, with TRBD2 matching 10 bases. DNA for the CDR3: TGTGCCACCAGACTAGCGGGACGGGGCACAGATACGCAGTATTTT. As protein: CATRLAGRGTDTQYF.